These 17 T cell receptor beta chains were all obtained from the same sample, sequenced in a study of regulatory T cells in long-lasting Graves disease. Time point here: persistent/refractory GD, antithyroid drugs over 5 years with positive TRAb. Extracted PBMC RNA gave rise to the TCR library. For TCR beta, libraries came from iRepertoire HTBI primers and Arm-PCR of CDR3 regions. Each CDR3 protein gets one entry after TCRdb re-called the multiplex PCR reads with MiXCR. Of roughly 400,000 distinct CDR3 sequences in the sample, around 23% were seen once. The starting material was peripheral blood mononuclear cells (PBMCs), obtained when the disease was refractory, from a patient treated with antithyroid drugs. The origin of the receptors is a female donor with Graves disease.

This clonotype came up many times. V and J are TRBV28 and TRBJ2-5, with TRBD1 matching 10 bases. V was clipped by 5 bases and J by 7 bases; unmatched bases: 7. This CDR3 region has 14 residues. Germline CDR1 and CDR2: MDHEN and SYDVKM. This CDR3 reads CASSPDRGRGTQYF. The DNA for the CDR3 is TGTGCCAGCAGTCCCGACAGGGGGCGAGGGACCCAGTACTTC.

The chain has TRBV5-1 and TRBJ2-2; no reliable D call. The CDR3 is 12 amino acids. Trimming pared 4 bases from V and 6 bases from J, leaving 7 bases between. Looked up from germline, CDR1 is SGHRS and CDR2 is YFSETQ. In DNA form, the CDR3 reads TGCGCCAGCAGCGTTCCGCCCGGGGAGCTGTTTTTT. Protein sequence: CASSVPPGELFF.

V usage is TRBV20-1 and J usage is TRBJ2-5; 7 nucleotides match TRBD1. The CDR3 consists of 13 residues. Germline lookup yields CDR1 DFQATT and CDR2 SNEGSKA (reference sequence). The junction had 6 bases not matched to a gene; V was cut back by 3 bases and J by 5 bases. CDR3 residues: CSARRSRGETQYF. CDR3 DNA: TGCAGTGCTAGGAGGTCCAGGGGGGAGACCCAGTACTTC.

The chain combines TRBV2 with TRBJ2-3; the D call may be TRBD1 or TRBD2 (5 bases each). The V end lost 5 bases, the J end lost 2 bases, and 14 bases lay between the germline ends. The CDR3 runs to 15 residues. Germline V gene data show CDR1 as SNHLY and CDR2 as FYNNEI. As DNA, the CDR3 is TGTGCCAGCAGTAGGGACCAGCTCAACACAGATACGCAGTATTTT. It codes for CASSRDQLNTDTQYF.

This clonotype was seen at least ten times. The V call is TRBV9, the J call TRBJ1-1, with D possibly being TRBD1 (5 bases). Trimming took 4 bases from V and 1 from J, leaving 8 bases between them. This CDR3 is built from 13 residues. The germline V gene has CDR1 SGDLS and CDR2 YYNGEE. The CDR3 nucleotides read TGTGCCAGCAGCCGGGGGGGGAACACTGAAGCTTTCTTT. Residues: CASSRGGNTEAFF. Looking up the rest from reference TRBV9 and TRBJ1-1 gives the full variable domain: DSGVTQTPKHLITATGQRVTLRCSPRSGDLSVYWYQQSLDQGLQFLIQYYNGEERAKGNILERFSAQQFPDLHSELNLSSLELGDSALYFCASSRGGNTEAFFGQGTRLTVV.

A note on this clonotype: Germline and junction disagree at one end, which may indicate a read error. The rearrangement uses TRBV4-1 and TRBJ1-2, with D possibly TRBD1 on 5 matching bases. The CDR3 is 14 amino acids. Germline CDR1 MGHRA, CDR2 YSYEKL. As DNA, the CDR3 is TGTGCCAGCAGCTTCGGCGGAGGGGCCGGTGGCTACACCTTC. The encoded protein is CASSFGGGAGGYTF.

This clonotype was counted at least ten times. The J gene is TRBJ1-2, the V gene TRBV28; TRBD1 is a possible D gene (5 bases). Germline CDR1 MDHEN, CDR2 SYDVKM. V lost 5 bases and J 6 bases, leaving 16 bases between the germline ends. The CDR3 loop spans 14 amino acids. CDR3 in DNA: TGTGCCAGCAGTCCGCCCAAGGGGCAGAATGGCTACACCTTC. Amino acid sequence: CASSPPKGQNGYTF.

The rearrangement joins TRBV5-1 to TRBJ2-1, with D uncertain. Germline CDR1 SGHRS, CDR2 YFSETQ. V was trimmed by 0 bases and J by 4 bases, leaving 14 bases between them. The CDR3 length is 16 residues. DNA of the CDR3: TGCGCCAGCAGCTTGGATTCTTGGAACCTTTACAATGAGCAGTTCTTC. Residues: CASSLDSWNLYNEQFF.

This clonotype was counted at least ten times. The chain has TRBV12-3 or TRBV12-4 and TRBJ2-2; perhaps TRBD2 as D (5 bases). The CDR3 totals 15 residues. V was shortened by 5 bases and J by 4 bases, with 14 bases between the two germline ends. The CDR3 is CASSPRSAGTGELFF. CDR3 DNA: TGTGCCAGCAGTCCTCGCTCGGCGGGCACCGGGGAGCTGTTTTTT.

The rearrangement uses TRBV5-1 and TRBJ2-5; 9 nucleotides align to TRBD2. The CDR3 contains 16 residues. After removal of 5 bases from V and 3 bases from J, the junction contained 11 bases not matched to a gene. Germline CDR1 and CDR2: SGHRS and YFSETQ. CDR3 loop: CASRALGLAGKETQYF. The CDR3, as DNA: TGCGCCAGCAGAGCCCTTGGTCTAGCGGGGAAAGAGACCCAGTACTTC.

In this sample, this clonotype turned up a few times. The rearrangement links TRBV28 to TRBJ2-7; 8 bases are shared with TRBD2. CDR3 length: 15 residues. Germline-derived CDR1 and CDR2 are MDHEN and SYDVKM. V gave up 1 base and J gave up 4 bases; unmatched junction bases: 6. The CDR3: CASSLSAGGLYEQYF. CDR3 sequence (DNA): TGTGCCAGCAGTTTATCGGCGGGAGGTCTTTACGAGCAGTACTTC.

Ten or more counts support this clonotype. The rearrangement links TRBV6-5 to TRBJ2-7; possible D gene TRBD2, 5 bases. The germline CDR1 and CDR2 sequences are MNHEY and SVGAGI. This CDR3 is built from 14 residues. Trimming pared 2 bases from V and 2 bases from J, leaving 10 bases between. Here the CDR3 DNA reads TGTGCCAGCAGTTACACCGGGAACCCCTACGAGCAGTACTTC. It codes for CASSYTGNPYEQYF.

The chain uses TRBV5-4 and TRBJ2-1; weak D call: TRBD2 (6 bases). V dropped 2 bases and J dropped 6 bases, with 12 bases sitting between them. Per germline, CDR1 SGHNT and CDR2 YYREEE (reference sequence). The CDR3 contains 14 residues. This CDR3 is CASSFSPAGNEQFF. The CDR3 nucleotides read TGTGCCAGCAGCTTCTCTCCAGCGGGCAATGAGCAGTTCTTC.

This clonotype was seen many times. This sequence joins TRBV12-3 or TRBV12-4 and TRBJ1-2, with unresolved D. The V gene lost 5 bases and the J gene lost 7 bases, with 14 bases spanning the gap. There are 13 residues in the CDR3. The CDR3 protein is CASSPIVGSGYTF. The CDR3 DNA is TGTGCCAGCAGTCCCATCGTAGGGTCTGGCTACACCTTC.

This clonotype was seen at least ten times. This chain joins TRBV19 and TRBJ1-1; TRBD1 agrees at 7 bases. CDR1 LNHDA and CDR2 SQIVND come from the germline V gene (reference sequence). V lost 5 bases to trimming and J lost 1 base; unmatched junction nucleotides: 4. The CDR3 is 14 amino acids. CDR3 sequence (DNA): TGTGCCAGTAGTCACAGGGGCGAGAACACTGAAGCTTTCTTT. Protein product: CASSHRGENTEAFF.

On this clonotype: One base away lies a much larger clone, so this may be a sequencing read error. The chain carries TRBV20-1 and TRBJ2-5; 11 bases agree with TRBD2. Germline V gives CDR1 DFQATT, CDR2 SNEGSKA (reference sequence). Unmatched junction bases numbered 10, after V lost 5 bases and J lost 5 bases. The CDR3 covers 15 residues. The CDR3 nucleotides are TGCAGTGCTCCGGGTCCTAGCGGGAGGTTGGAGACCCAGTACTTC. It translates to CSAPGPSGRLETQYF.

This clonotype occurred a few times. A junction end diverges from the germline sequence, so it may reflect a read error. V gene TRBV6-1 combines with J gene TRBJ1-2; a weak D match, TRBD1 (5 bases). CDR3 length equals 13 residues. CDR1 and CDR2 from the germline V gene are MNHNS and SASEGT. This chain's CDR3 is CASSERRDYGCTF. The CDR3 region has the DNA TGTGCCAGCAGTGAACGGCGGGACTATGGCTGCACCTTC.